This T cell receptor beta chain was documented in a study of Graves' ophthalmopathy and Graves' hyperthyroidism. From RNA, the CDR3 regions of TCR beta chains were amplified and sequenced. An opening RT-PCR round employed HTBI primers and preceded a second-round multiplex PCR. TCRdb called the multiplex PCR reads again in MiXCR, with one record for every CDR3 protein. The table includes about 550,000 distinct CDR3 sequences, approximately 37% detected once. Germline CDR1 is SGHTA and CDR2 is FQGNSA. The ends were cut back, 2 bases at V and 3 bases at J, with 19 bases in the middle. The CDR3 sequence is 17 residues long. This clonotype was found a few times.

The specimen was peripheral blood or thyroid tissue (not recorded which). The clonotype originates from an adult man with Graves' hyperthyroidism. The chain is built from TRBV7-2 and TRBJ2-5; D uncertain. The CDR3 nucleotides read TGTGCCAGCAGCTTATACTTTCTGGCCAATAAAGAAGAGACCCAGTACTTC. This codes for CASSLYFLANKEETQYF.